The 21 T cell receptor beta chains given below trace back to one sample, sequenced in a study of blood T cell repertoires in COVID-19. Method: immunoSEQ multiplex PCR; TCRdb's copy keeps in-frame clones and lacks some. Found here are under 250,000 clones, roughly 80% of them singletons; the top ten hold 7.9%. The sequenced material came from peripheral blood. The receptors shown here come from a woman at least 80 years old with acute or convalescent COVID-19.

The chain is built from TRBV10-3 and TRBJ1-3; no definite D call. CDR3 length: 12 residues. Looked up from germline, CDR1 is ENHRY and CDR2 is SYGVKD. The ends were cut back, 8 bases at V and 0 bases at J, with 5 bases in the middle. This CDR3 is CAIEGSGNTIYF. CDR3 sequence (DNA): TGTGCCATCGAGGGCTCTGGAAACACCATATATTTT.

The rearrangement links TRBV7-2 to TRBJ1-1, with D uncertain. CDR3 length: 13 residues. V lost 1 base to trimming and J lost 4 bases, with 7 bases between them. Looked up from germline, CDR1 is SGHTA and CDR2 is FQGNSA. CDR3 in amino acids: CASSLGGLTEAFF. For the CDR3, the DNA is TGTGCCAGCAGCTTAGGAGGGCTCACTGAAGCTTTCTTT.

In DNA, the CDR3 is TGCGCCAGCAGCTTGGTCCCAGGGGCTGGAAACACCATATATTTT. As protein: CASSLVPGAGNTIYF. J is TRBJ1-3 and V is TRBV5-1, with a possible D match to TRBD1 (6 bases). Trimming took off 0 bases at V and 2 bases at J, with 9 bases between the two ends. The CDR3 has 15 residues. Looked up from germline, CDR1 is SGHRS and CDR2 is YFSETQ.

This chain connects TRBV6-5 to TRBJ1-1; no definite D call. CDR1 is MNHEY and CDR2 is SVGAGI in the germline V gene. Trimming removed 4 bases at V and 11 bases at J, with 14 bases between. This CDR3 has 12 amino acids. The CDR3 region has the DNA TGTGCCAGCAGTTCCCCGCAGCGCCCGGCTTTCTTT. This sequence encodes CASSSPQRPAFF.

The chain joins TRBV27 to TRBJ1-5; D unclear. The germline V gene encodes CDR1 MNHEY and CDR2 SMNVEV (reference sequence). The CDR3 is 15 amino acids. Trimming removed 4 bases at V and 1 base at J, with 11 bases between. The CDR3 DNA sequence: TGTGCCAGCAGTTCGGAGGGTTGGAGCAATCAGCCCCAGCATTTT. Encoded protein: CASSSEGWSNQPQHF.

A single count supports this clone. In DNA, the CDR3 is TGTGCCAGCGACGACAGATACACTGAAGCTTTCTTT. Translated, it gives CASDDRYTEAFF. The V gene is TRBV18, the J gene TRBJ1-1; D perhaps matches TRBD1 (5 bases). V lost 8 bases to trimming and J lost 3 bases, with 10 bases between them. CDR1 and CDR2 from the germline V gene are KGHSH and LQKENI. The CDR3 covers 12 residues.

The gene calls are TRBV18 and TRBJ2-5; 7 bases agree with TRBD1. The CDR3 spans 15 residues. V lost 2 bases, J lost 7 bases, and 10 bases stayed unmatched. Germline assignment: CDR1 KGHSH and CDR2 LQKENI. The CDR3 loop reads CASSPTGQPTTTQYF. CDR3 DNA: TGTGCCAGCTCACCAACGGGACAGCCAACTACGACCCAGTACTTC.

A few counts support this clone. V gene TRBV3-1 (or the pseudogene TRBV3-2) combines with J gene TRBJ2-7; 8 bases fit TRBD2. The CDR3 totals 14 residues. The ends lost 2 bases at V and 7 bases at J; junction bases unmatched: 7. Germline V gives CDR1 LGHDT, CDR2 YNNKEL (reference sequence). The CDR3 DNA sequence: TGTGCCAGCAGCCAATTGAGTCGGGGGGGAGAGCAGTACTTC. Encoded protein: CASSQLSRGGEQYF.

This chain links TRBV27 with TRBJ2-1; TRBD1 agrees at 10 bases. Unmatched junction bases numbered 8, after V lost 7 bases and J lost 2 bases. Germline CDR1 MNHEY, CDR2 SMNVEV (reference sequence). The CDR3 loop spans 16 amino acids. Here the CDR3 reads CASIGTGDSAYNEQFF. The CDR3 DNA is TGTGCCAGCATTGGGACAGGGGATTCAGCCTACAATGAGCAGTTCTTC.

The J gene is TRBJ1-2, the V gene TRBV4-1; D remains ambiguous. Trimming pared 0 bases from V and 4 bases from J, leaving 9 bases between. The CDR3 totals 14 residues. The V gene's germline CDR1 is MGHRA and CDR2 YSYEKL. The CDR3 loop reads CASSQDRGGYGYTF. In DNA form, the CDR3 reads TGCGCCAGCAGCCAAGATCGGGGTGGCTATGGCTACACCTTC.

The chain recombines TRBV19 with TRBJ1-1; 7 positions agree with TRBD1. The V and J ends lost 7 bases and 1 base, in that order; junction bases with no gene match: 6. CDR3 length equals 14 residues. Germline values: CDR1 LNHDA, CDR2 SQIVND (reference sequence). For the CDR3, the DNA is TGTGCCAGTAACCTCGGGACAGCGAACACTGAAGCTTTCTTT. This codes for CASNLGTANTEAFF.

The chain joins TRBV19 to TRBJ1-1; tentatively, D is TRBD1 (5 bases). This CDR3 contains 13 residues. V was cut by 9 bases and J by 4 bases, with 15 bases left in between. Germline V gene sequence: CDR1 LNHDA, CDR2 SQIVND (reference sequence). CDR3 amino acids: CASLQGVGTEAFF. CDR3 DNA: TGTGCCAGCTTGCAGGGTGTTGGCACTGAAGCTTTCTTT.

The V and J genes are TRBV30 and TRBJ2-7; a possible D gene is TRBD1 (6 bases). CDR3 length: 13 amino acids. Trimming shortened V by 5 bases and J by 3 bases, and 14 bases separated the two germline ends. In germline, CDR1 is GTSNPN, CDR2 SVGIG (reference sequence). The CDR3 DNA follows: TGTGCCTGGGCCATACAGGGATACTACGAGCAGTACTTC. It translates to CAWAIQGYYEQYF.

The table lists this clone with a count of one. This chain links TRBV6-2 or TRBV6-3 with TRBJ2-7; perhaps TRBD1 as D (6 bases). CDR3 size: 14 residues. V lost 4 bases and J lost 5, with 15 bases in between. Germline values: CDR1 MNHEY, CDR2 SVGEGT. CDR3 amino acids: CASSSLAGDNEQYF. CDR3 DNA sequence: TGTGCCAGCAGTTCCCTCGCAGGGGATAACGAGCAGTACTTC.

Only one count was recorded for this clone. The chain uses TRBV2 and TRBJ1-4; 9 nucleotides agree with TRBD1. Germline V gene sequence: CDR1 SNHLY, CDR2 FYNNEI. V lost 2 bases and J lost 7; bases outside the gene matches: 5. This CDR3 has 15 amino acids. In DNA, the CDR3 is TGTGCCAGCAGTGAACGGGGACAGGGAGGTGAAAAACTGTTTTTT. This translates into CASSERGQGGEKLFF.

The gene calls are TRBV5-4 and TRBJ2-3; TRBD2 matches 13 bases. Germline lookup yields CDR1 SGHNT and CDR2 YYREEE (reference sequence). With 4 bases clipped from V and 3 bases from J, the junction kept 5 bases outside the gene matches. The CDR3 runs to 16 residues. This CDR3 reads CASSPPGLAGTDTQYF. The CDR3 bases are TGTGCCAGCAGCCCCCCGGGACTAGCGGGGACAGATACGCAGTATTTT.

The rearrangement uses TRBV30 and TRBJ1-1; maybe TRBD1 (6 bases). V lost 0 bases, J lost 10 bases, and 12 bases lay in between. There are 12 residues in the CDR3. From germline, CDR1 is GTSNPN and CDR2 SVGIG (reference sequence). The CDR3 loop is CAWSVWDTRAFF. CDR3 in DNA: TGTGCCTGGAGTGTATGGGACACCCGAGCTTTCTTT.

V usage is TRBV25-1 and J usage is TRBJ2-1, with 8 bases that match TRBD2. V lost 3 bases, J lost 7 bases, and 11 bases stayed unmatched. This CDR3 is built from 16 residues. Germline values: CDR1 MGHDK, CDR2 SYGVNS. The CDR3 loop is CASSELAGPDRNEQFF. As DNA, the CDR3 is TGTGCCAGCAGTGAGTTAGCGGGACCAGACCGAAATGAGCAGTTCTTC.

The chain uses TRBV5-1 and TRBJ1-2, with TRBD1 matching over 8 bases. CDR3 length: 15 amino acids. Unmatched junction bases numbered 9, after V lost 0 bases and J lost 8 bases. The germline V gene encodes CDR1 SGHRS and CDR2 YFSETQ. The CDR3: CASSLGGQGIEGYTF. The DNA for the CDR3 is TGCGCCAGCAGCTTGGGAGGACAGGGAATCGAAGGCTACACCTTC.

V is TRBV29-1 and J is TRBJ2-3, with 12 positions matching TRBD2. Unmatched junction bases numbered 8, after V lost 5 bases and J lost 2 bases. This CDR3 comprises 16 residues. CDR1 and CDR2 (germline): SQVTM, ANQGSEA. This CDR3 reads CSVPSGRASNTDTQYF. In nucleotides, the CDR3 is TGCAGCGTTCCTAGCGGGAGGGCCTCGAACACAGATACGCAGTATTTT.

This chain links TRBV19 with TRBJ2-1, with TRBD2 matching over 8 bases. J was trimmed by 8 bases and V by 1 base; bases with no gene match: 4. The CDR3 runs to 14 residues. Germline lookup yields CDR1 LNHDA and CDR2 SQIVND (reference sequence). The CDR3 sequence is CASSIARTSYEQFF. The CDR3 nucleotides read TGTGCCAGTAGTATAGCCCGGACTAGCTATGAGCAGTTCTTC.